A single sample is the source of the 10 T cell receptor beta chains below, sequenced in a study of T cells in Graves' hyperthyroidism and ophthalmopathy. Using RNA transcripts as the source, TCR beta CDR3 regions were amplified. First-round RT-PCR of the TCR CDR3 relied on the HTBI primer set. TCRdb reprocessed the multiplex PCR reads with MiXCR, giving one entry per CDR3 protein. Seen here are around 490,000 distinct CDR3 sequences, just under 20% observed once, and the top ten hold less than 55%. Specimen: blood. These receptors all come from a man aged 35 to 55 with Graves' ophthalmopathy.

CDR3 DNA sequence: TGTGCCTGGAAGGTGGGGACGGGAAACACCGGGGAGCTGTTTTTT. This translates into CAWKVGTGNTGELFF. The chain combines TRBV30 with TRBJ2-2; either TRBD1 or TRBD2 may fit D (5 bases each). The length of the CDR3 is 15 residues. Germline CDR1 and CDR2: GTSNPN and SVGIG (reference sequence). The V end lost 4 bases, the J end lost 2 bases, and 14 bases lay between the germline ends.

The rearrangement uses TRBV30 and TRBJ1-6; TRBD1 is a possible D gene (6 bases). CDR1 and CDR2 from the germline V gene are GTSNPN and SVGIG (reference sequence). V shed 5 bases and J shed 5 bases, with 10 bases lying between them. The CDR3 runs 13 residues. The CDR3 reads CAWADSDNSPLHF. The CDR3 bases are TGTGCCTGGGCGGACAGCGATAATTCACCCCTCCACTTT.

This clonotype was picked up many times. This chain joins TRBV3-1 and TRBJ2-1, with D hard to call. Germline V CDR1 and CDR2: LGHDT, YNNKEL (reference sequence). This CDR3 has 13 residues. V was clipped by 0 bases and J by 9 bases, with 9 bases between them. DNA for the CDR3: TGTGCCAGCAGCCAAGAATGGTTTGTTGAGCAGTTCTTC. Translating it yields CASSQEWFVEQFF.

Only a few counts were recorded for this clonotype. DNA for the CDR3: TGTGCCAGCTCACCACCGCGTCAGGGGCGCGAGCAGTACTTC. Residues: CASSPPRQGREQYF. This sequence joins TRBV18 and TRBJ2-7; D possibly corresponds to TRBD1 (6 bases). The germline gives CDR1 KGHSH, CDR2 LQKENI. The V and J ends lost 0 bases and 6 bases respectively, with 12 bases between them. This CDR3 has 14 amino acids. Full variable domain (missing parts from reference TRBV18 and TRBJ2-7): NAGVMQNPRHLVRRRGQEARLRCSPMKGHSHVYWYRQLPEEGLKFMVYLQKENIIDESGMPKERFSAEFPKEGPSILRIQQVVRGDSAAYFCASSPPRQGREQYFGPGTRLTVT.

V and J are TRBV6-2 or TRBV6-3 and TRBJ1-6; unclear D gene. Germline V gives CDR1 MNHEY, CDR2 SVGEGT. The CDR3 extends over 10 amino acids. Deletions cut 9 bases from V and 10 bases from J, with 7 bases between. Here the CDR3 DNA reads TGTGCCAGGTCGGGGTCACCCCTCCACTTT. Translated: CARSGSPLHF.

This clonotype was found many times. V gene TRBV2 combines with J gene TRBJ1-5, with D uncertain. V lost 3 bases, J lost 4 bases, and 7 bases lay in between. Germline V gene sequence: CDR1 SNHLY, CDR2 FYNNEI. The CDR3 extends over 13 amino acids. This CDR3 is CASSEGGNQPQHF. Here the CDR3 DNA reads TGTGCCAGCAGTGAGGGAGGGAATCAGCCCCAGCATTTT.

This clonotype has just one count. The genes are TRBV5-6 and TRBJ1-4, with D possibly being TRBD1 (5 bases). The CDR3 has 12 residues. Deletions cut 1 base from V and 14 bases from J, with 12 bases between. Germline values: CDR1 SGHDT, CDR2 YYEEEE. CDR3 nucleotide sequence: TGTGCCAGCAGCTTGTTCGGGGGTATTCTGTTTTTT. Translated, it gives CASSLFGGILFF.

This clonotype was observed many times. This chain connects TRBV2 to TRBJ1-2; D is possibly TRBD1 (6 bases). CDR1 SNHLY and CDR2 FYNNEI come from the germline V gene. V lost 7 bases and J 2 bases, leaving 17 bases between the germline ends. This CDR3 has 15 amino acids. The CDR3 DNA sequence: TGTGCCAGCAACAGGGACCCCGGGACGAACTATGGCTACACCTTC. This encodes CASNRDPGTNYGYTF.

In this sample, this clonotype turned up a few times. The chain carries TRBV7-9 and TRBJ2-7, with 7 bases aligning to TRBD1. CDR1 SEHNR and CDR2 FQNEAQ come from the germline V gene (reference sequence). This CDR3 has 15 residues. V dropped 4 bases and J dropped 7; count of bases not matched to a gene: 13. For the CDR3, the DNA is TGTGCCAGCAGCTCGACCCGAGGGACAGCCGGGGAGCAGTACTTC. As protein: CASSSTRGTAGEQYF.

The rearrangement uses TRBV2 and TRBJ1-6; D ambiguous. Looked up from germline, CDR1 is SNHLY and CDR2 is FYNNEI. The CDR3 spans 14 residues. Trimming shortened V by 8 bases and J by 4 bases, and 12 bases separated the two germline ends. CDR3 protein: CASVLRGYNSPLHF. The CDR3 coding sequence is TGTGCCAGCGTTCTCCGGGGTTATAATTCACCCCTCCACTTT.